A selection of T cell receptor beta chains follows, all from one sample in a study of blood T cells in healthy people across ages. TCRdb fed the 5' RACE reads into MiXCR, producing one record per CDR3 protein. The table has 1.5 million to 2 million distinct CDR3 sequences, roughly 27% seen once; the top ten hold around 7.7%. Sequencing was done on a sample of blood. The receptors were sampled from a woman in her twenties or thirties in good health. Both conserved end residues are part of each CDR3. Each record gives: J gene, D gene, V gene, clone size, CDR3 DNA, CDR3 protein. A D gene is named only where the DNA matches it firmly. Clone size is given for some rows only: seen once, a few or many times, or a class if the clone is expanded.

J: TRBJ2-7; D: TRBD2; V: TRBV12-3/TRBV12-4; size: many; DNA: TGTGCCAGCAGAAACACAGGACTAGCCCTCTCCTACGAGCAGTACTTC; CDR3: CASRNTGLALSYEQYF
J: TRBJ2-1; D: -; V: TRBV30; size: -; DNA: TGTGCCTGGACGCGGGGTCCTCCCTACAATGAGCAGTTCTTC; CDR3: CAWTRGPPYNEQFF
J: TRBJ2-7; D: -; V: TRBV7-2; size: many; DNA: TGTGCCAGCAGCTTAGACGAAAGTTCCTACGAGCAGTACTTC; CDR3: CASSLDESSYEQYF
J: TRBJ2-1; D: TRBD2; V: TRBV25-1; size: -; DNA: TGTGCCGCAGGGACTAGCGGGAGTGTGGATGAGCAGTTCTTC; CDR3: CAAGTSGSVDEQFF
J: TRBJ2-5; D: -; V: TRBV20-1; size: few; DNA: TGCAGTGCTAGAGACCCCTCAGGGGTGGTAGAGACCCAGTACTTC; CDR3: CSARDPSGVVETQYF
J: TRBJ2-7; D: -; V: TRBV2; size: few; DNA: TGTGCCAGCAGTGAAGAAAAGGGGTTCGAGCAGTACTTC; CDR3: CASSEEKGFEQYF
J: TRBJ2-3; D: -; V: TRBV12-3/TRBV12-4; size: many; DNA: TGTGCCAGCAGACCCGAGTCGGATACGCAGTATTTT; CDR3: CASRPESDTQYF
J: TRBJ1-1; D: TRBD1; V: TRBV4-1; size: -; DNA: TGCGCCAGCAGCCAAGAACCCCGCGGACAGGGGTTCACTGAAGCTTTCTTT; CDR3: CASSQEPRGQGFTEAFF
J: TRBJ2-5; D: -; V: TRBV9; size: -; DNA: TGTGCCAGCAGCGAGGACACGTACCAAGAGACCCAGTACTTC; CDR3: CASSEDTYQETQYF
J: TRBJ1-2; D: -; V: TRBV20-1; size: -; DNA: TGCAGTGCTAGAGATGGAGCCTCCCCCATGGGCTACACCTTC; CDR3: CSARDGASPMGYTF
J: TRBJ2-2; D: TRBD2; V: TRBV7-6; size: few; DNA: TGTGCCAGCAGCTCCTCCCTAGCGGGAAAGAACACCGGGGAACTGTTTTTT; CDR3: CASSSSLAGKNTGELFF